The clone carrying this TCR beta chain has more than one count but fewer than ten. How the authors handled the data: From reference gene primer amplification, estimates of nucleated cell counts were derived. Measured with immunoSEQ multiplex PCR; TCRdb has only the in-frame clones, and not every one. V and J calls plus clone size are reproduced from that table; the DNA served to infer D and trimming. The profile shows approximately 210,000 clones, 80% to 90% of them singletons. This sample is part of a study of blood T cell repertoires in COVID-19. Study context: Sites in the United States, Italy and Spain provided acute and convalescent COVID-19 samples. PBMCs, B-cell-depleted T cells, or T cells provided the cDNA or gDNA that made up the material.

Germline loops: CDR1 SGHDN, CDR2 FVKESK. V gave up 0 bases and J gave up 6 bases; unmatched junction bases: 11. The length of the CDR3 is 17 residues. The rearrangement uses TRBV14 and TRBJ2-7, with 10 bases identical to TRBD2. The sequenced sample was peripheral blood. This receptor was obtained from a woman in her thirties or forties with active or convalescent COVID-19. The CDR3 reads CASSQDAGLAVLGEQYF. CDR3 nucleotide sequence: TGTGCCAGCAGCCAAGATGCCGGACTAGCGGTTCTTGGCGAGCAGTACTTC.